This T cell receptor (beta chain) was retrieved from a study of shared clonotypes between healthy human individuals. Regarding the study as a whole: Larger estimated richness was generally seen in naive subsets than in memory subsets.

Per the study methods: Junction-only sequences without quality scores were provided by ImmunoSEQ, so filtering was different. Profiled with immunoSEQ multiplex PCR; TCRdb holds only in-frame clones, not every one. V and J calls plus clone size are reproduced from that table; the DNA served to infer D and trimming. The sample records roughly 2,300,000 clones, just under 95% being singletons. Division of CD4+ cells produced a CD45RA+ naive subset and a CD45RA-negative memory subset. From germline, CDR1 is LGHNA and CDR2 YSLEER. The CDR3 contains 19 residues. This clone was recorded a few times. Its antigen remains unidentified.

Sequencing was carried out using naive CD4+ T cells from PBMCs. Subset meaning: CD45RA+ positively selected. This receptor was identified in a man younger than 35 in good health. Some clones in this sample may be carry-over from other donors' samples. The chain recombines TRBV4-3 with TRBJ2-5, with TRBD2 matching 8 bases. The end of the DNA aligns better with TRBJ2-7, so the J call may be wrong. CDR3 residues: CASSQGVIWREEPSYEQYF. Here the CDR3 DNA reads TGCGCCAGCAGCCAAGGGGTTATTTGGCGGGAGGAACCCTCCTACGAGCAGTACTTC.